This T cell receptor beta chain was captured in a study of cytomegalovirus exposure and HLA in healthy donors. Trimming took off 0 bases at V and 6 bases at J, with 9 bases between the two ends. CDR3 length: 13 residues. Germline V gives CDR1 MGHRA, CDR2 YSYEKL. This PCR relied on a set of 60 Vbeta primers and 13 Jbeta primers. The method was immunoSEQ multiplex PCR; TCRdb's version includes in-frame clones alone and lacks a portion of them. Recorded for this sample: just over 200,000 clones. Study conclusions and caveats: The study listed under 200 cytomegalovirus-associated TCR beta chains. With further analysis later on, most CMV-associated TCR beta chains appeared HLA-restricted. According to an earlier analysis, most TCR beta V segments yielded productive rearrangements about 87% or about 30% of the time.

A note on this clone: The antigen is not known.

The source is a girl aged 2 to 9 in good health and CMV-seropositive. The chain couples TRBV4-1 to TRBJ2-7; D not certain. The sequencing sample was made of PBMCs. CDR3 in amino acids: CASSQEAQAEQYF. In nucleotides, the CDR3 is TGCGCCAGCAGCCAAGAGGCCCAGGCCGAGCAGTACTTC.